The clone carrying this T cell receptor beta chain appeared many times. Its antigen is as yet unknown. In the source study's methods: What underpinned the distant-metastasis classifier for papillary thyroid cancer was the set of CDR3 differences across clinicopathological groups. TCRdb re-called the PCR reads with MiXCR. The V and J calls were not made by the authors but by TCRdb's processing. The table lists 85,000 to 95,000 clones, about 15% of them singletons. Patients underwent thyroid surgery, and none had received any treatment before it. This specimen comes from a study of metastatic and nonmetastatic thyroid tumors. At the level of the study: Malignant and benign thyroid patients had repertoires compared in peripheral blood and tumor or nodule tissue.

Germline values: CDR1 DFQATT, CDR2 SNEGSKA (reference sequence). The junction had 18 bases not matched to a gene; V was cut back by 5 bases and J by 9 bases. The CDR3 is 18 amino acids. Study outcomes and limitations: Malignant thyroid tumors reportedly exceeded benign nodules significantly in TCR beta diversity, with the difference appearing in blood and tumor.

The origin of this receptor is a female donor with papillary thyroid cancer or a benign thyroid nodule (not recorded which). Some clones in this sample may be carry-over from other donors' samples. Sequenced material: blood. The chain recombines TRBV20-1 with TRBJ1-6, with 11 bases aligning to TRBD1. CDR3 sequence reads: CSAGDRDRGNLGGSPLHF. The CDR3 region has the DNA TGCAGTGCTGGCGACCGGGACAGGGGGAACCTCGGGGGTTCACCCCTCCACTTT.